Below, 8 T cell receptor beta chains from the same sample are listed, as sequenced in a study of identical twins. TCRdb reanalysed the 5' RACE reads using MiXCR and keeps one entry per CDR3 protein. The sample yields approximately 1.8 million distinct CDR3 sequences, about 31% seen once. Material: cord blood. These receptors were obtained from a newborn girl in good health.

This clonotype was counted between two and nine times. The chain recombines TRBV20-1 with TRBJ1-2; weak D call: TRBD1 (5 bases). Germline V gene sequence: CDR1 DFQATT, CDR2 SNEGSKA (reference sequence). V lost 1 base, J lost 3 bases, and 9 bases lay in between. This CDR3 is built from 13 residues. The chain's CDR3 is CSARGGDHYGYTF. CDR3 nucleotide sequence: TGCAGTGCTAGAGGGGGGGATCACTATGGCTACACCTTC.

As for this clonotype: A junction boundary mismatches the germline segment, possibly from a read error. The genes are TRBV5-1 and TRBJ2-5; D possibly uses TRBD1 or TRBD2 (5 bases each). The CDR3 runs to 14 residues. Germline V gene data show CDR1 as SGHRS and CDR2 as YFSETQ. The CDR3 DNA follows: TGCGCCAGCAGCTTGGCCAGCGGACAAGAGACCCGGTACTTC. It specifies CASSLASGQETRYF.

V is TRBV7-9 and J is TRBJ2-1; the D is unclear. The CDR3 sequence is 16 residues long. Germline lookup yields CDR1 SEHNR and CDR2 FQNEAQ (reference sequence). V was pared by 1 base and J by 6 bases, with 16 bases between. This chain's CDR3 is CASSLGYRALCNEQFF. The CDR3, as DNA: TGTGCCAGCAGCTTAGGCTACCGGGCCCTCTGCAATGAGCAGTTCTTC.

V gene TRBV20-1 combines with J gene TRBJ2-5; 7 bases fit TRBD2. The J call may be in error: the DNA end matches TRBJ2-7 better. Looked up from germline, CDR1 is DFQATT and CDR2 is SNEGSKA (reference sequence). CDR3 length equals 14 residues. CDR3 protein: CSASGGTHSYEQYF. The CDR3 DNA reads TGCAGTGCTAGCGGGGGGACTCACTCCTACGAGCAGTACTTC.

This clonotype came up a few times. The gene calls are TRBV11-2 and TRBJ1-1; the D is unclear. CDR1 and CDR2 (germline): SGHAT, FQNNGV. Between the trimmed V and J ends, which lost 0 bases and 11 bases, there was a span of 16 bases. The CDR3 length is 14 residues. The CDR3 reads CASSLDWQTERAFF. The CDR3 region has the DNA TGTGCCAGCAGCTTAGATTGGCAGACCGAGCGGGCTTTCTTT.

The sample holds a few counts of this clonotype. This rearrangement joins TRBV28 to TRBJ1-2; 9 bases are a match to TRBD1. The CDR3 contains 15 residues. CDR1 is MDHEN, CDR2 SYDVKM, per germline. V was pared by 3 bases and J by 7 bases, with 9 bases of the junction left unmatched. For the CDR3, the DNA is TGTGCCAGCAGTTTGCCCGGGACAGGGCTCTTTGGCTACACCTTC. It encodes CASSLPGTGLFGYTF.

The gene calls are TRBV27 and TRBJ2-7; the D is unclear. TRBJ2-5 explains the end of the DNA better; the J call may be wrong. CDR3 length: 14 amino acids. CDR1 and CDR2 from the germline V gene are MNHEY and SMNVEV (reference sequence). CDR3 in amino acids: CASSLLGASKTQYF. The CDR3 DNA follows: TGTGCCAGCAGTTTATTGGGCGCAAGCAAGACCCAGTACTTC.

This clonotype showed up just a few times. This chain connects TRBV27 to TRBJ2-2; D not resolved. The CDR3 consists of 15 residues. Germline CDR1 MNHEY, CDR2 SMNVEV (reference sequence). Trimming pared 3 bases from V and 5 bases from J, leaving 13 bases between. In DNA, the CDR3 is TGTGCCAGCAGTTTGAAGGACCCCAGAACCGGGGAGCTGTTTTTT. It specifies CASSLKDPRTGELFF.